Given below is one TCR beta chain in context. Antigen specificity is unknown. As the template, RNA transcripts were used to amplify TCR beta CDR3 regions. First-round RT-PCR employed HTBI primers, with a second-round multiplex PCR after it. TCRdb independently ran MiXCR on the multiplex PCR reads; one entry per CDR3 protein. The repertoire holds around 590,000 distinct CDR3 sequences, with under 40% as singletons. This sample is drawn from a study of Graves' ophthalmopathy and Graves' hyperthyroidism. Points from the study as a whole: At around 70% sensitivity and about 72% specificity, the model predicted progression of the ophthalmopathy.

Ages of hyperthyroidism patients ran from 18 to 65, and their diagnoses were new, under 2 months' duration. This TCR came from an adult man with Graves' hyperthyroidism. What was sequenced was peripheral blood or thyroid tissue (not recorded which).

The CDR3 sequence is CSVELGRSYEQYF. The CDR3 DNA reads as TGCAGCGTTGAGTTGGGTCGCTCCTACGAGCAGTACTTC. This chain connects TRBV29-1 to TRBJ2-7; the D is unclear. Per germline, CDR1 SQVTM and CDR2 ANQGSEA. Trimming pared 3 bases from V and 0 bases from J, leaving 9 bases between. The CDR3 consists of 13 residues.